This T cell receptor (beta chain) was documented in a study of T cell repertoires in cytomegalovirus infection. For the study at large: Well-studied HLA-B-restricted CMV epitopes were used in the study alongside recently identified HLA-C-restricted ones. Overall study results and limits: There were carriers of CMV plus the relevant HLA, and cumulative public TCR beta family frequency identified them.

TCRdb passed the reads through MiXCR, listing each CDR3 protein once. The data contain about 220,000 distinct CDR3 sequences, 35% to 45% of them seen just once; the ten biggest clones take up about 60%. Of note for this clonotype: Its antigen is unidentified.

This TCR derives from a human donor in good health (CMV status not recorded). Some clones in this sample may be carry-over from other donors' samples. Material: CD8+ T cells from cultured PBMCs, obtained from culture after CMV antigen stimulation.

CDR3 nucleotides: TGTGCCAGCAGTTTGCGACAGGGAAGTGGTTATGGCTACACCTTC. Translation gives CASSLRQGSGYGYTF. The V gene is TRBV12-3 or TRBV12-4, the J gene TRBJ1-2, with 7 bases fitting TRBD1. Losses at the gene ends were 3 bases for V and 5 bases for J; bases not matched to a gene: 9. The CDR3 consists of 15 residues.